This T cell receptor (beta chain) was sequenced in a study of blood T cell repertoires in COVID-19 (dated by TCRdb to 2020 to 2021). Looking at the study overall: Samples covering the acute and convalescent phases of COVID-19 were provided by collaborators in the United States, Italy and Spain. The material from the prospective study consisted of cDNA or gDNA derived from T cells, B-cell-depleted T cells, or PBMCs. Deeply sampled blood TCRbeta repertoires from subjects exposed to, actively infected with, or recovered from COVID-19 were included in the dataset. A freely available public database, intended as a resource for researchers studying the immune response to SARS-CoV-2, is where the repertoires were released. The samples were drawn from the first 160 participants of the ongoing ImmuneRACE study and from 1,254 subjects provided by 6 global collaborators. The sample metadata nearly always contained a de-identified subject ID, COVID-19 status, age in years and sex. Where available, HLA class I and class II types were taken from metadata supplied by the sample provider and were not determined by assay-based typing. Overall study results and their limits: Clinical and demographic metadata were provided uncurated, with the amount varying by source and participant.

The immunoSEQ Assay, a bias-controlled multiplex PCR, was used to amplify TCRbeta CDR3 regions from genomic DNA. In the paper's pipeline: Within the assay, amplification of reference gene primers was used to estimate how many nucleated cells each sample contained. To quantify the absolute abundance of each unique TCRbeta CDR3 rearrangement, sequence reads were collapsed and filtered. For each sample, productive Simpson clonality was calculated as the square root of Simpson's diversity index over productive rearrangements. What TCRdb holds here is the immuneACCESS table cut down to in-frame rearrangements. Part of the clones is not present; checked against another copy, under half of the missing clones reflect an unresolved V gene, and the others are unexplained. V and J calls and clone size are those listed in that table; D and trimming were worked out from the DNA. The sample records hundreds of thousands of clones, 85% of which are singletons. Of the sample, approximately 1.9% is held by the ten largest clones.

As regards this clone: The clone's antigen remains unknown. Base qualities were left out, and no much larger clone turns up one base away.

Participants in the prospective study were aged about 18 to 95 years, lived in 20 to 25 United States geographic areas, and enrolled through a virtual design. In the prospective study, participants were assigned to cohorts based on the clinical history participants reported in a screening survey and a study questionnaire. Exposed participants had been in contact, within 2 weeks of entering the study, with a person who had a PCR-confirmed or clinician-diagnosed case of COVID-19. In the prospective study, mobile phlebotomists collected whole blood, serum and a nasopharyngeal or oropharyngeal swab from each participant. Additional blood draws and questionnaires over an approximately two-month period could optionally be provided by prospective study participants. Before DNA extraction, blood samples from the prospective study were shipped at room temperature or frozen. The TCR sequence derives from a woman aged 30 to 39 who had been exposed to COVID-19. The sample taken for sequencing was PBMCs or T cells enriched from blood (not recorded which).

The base sequence is TGTGCCAGTAGTACCCCCAGGGGCGGCAATCAGCCCCAGCATTTT. Translated, this is CASSTPRGGNQPQHF. The receptor chain draws on TRBV19 and TRBJ1-5; the best D guess is TRBD1, with 6 bases matching. As encoded in the germline V gene (reference sequence), CDR1 is LNHDA while CDR2 is SQIVND. Spanning cysteine to phenylalanine, the CDR3 consists of 15 amino acids. The CDR3 DNA has 45 bases and is translated from base 1. V loses 4 bases of germline sequence and J loses 2 bases, and the interval between the two ends is 12 bases.